A selection of T cell receptor beta chains follows, all from one sample in a study of blood T cell repertoires in COVID-19. The table came from immunoSEQ multiplex PCR; TCRdb's copy has only in-frame clones and leaves some out. The sample includes under 300,000 clones, 80% to 90% seen only once; the top ten take 11%. Material: peripheral blood. These receptors originate from a woman in her 70s with acute or convalescent COVID-19. Each CDR3 is given with its conserved first and last residue. The D gene is left open where the match is weak. Not all rows give a size; the values are once, few, many and, for expanded clones, a class.

>TRBJ1-6|NA|NA|TRBV3-1/TRBV3-2
TGTGCCAGCAGCCCTCGACAGGCTCGAACCCTCCACTTT
CASSPRQARTLHF
>TRBJ1-1|NA|NA|TRBV6-5
TGTGCCAGCAGTCGCGGCGGTGACACTGAAGCTTTCTTT
CASSRGGDTEAFF
>TRBJ1-4|NA|TRBD1|TRBV7-9
TGTGCCAGCAGCTTCGGGGCAGGGGGAAATGAAAAACTGTTTTTT
CASSFGAGGNEKLFF
>TRBJ2-5|NA|NA|TRBV20-1
TGCAGTGCTACTAGGGGCGAGACCCAGTACTTC
CSATRGETQYF
>TRBJ1-2|NA|NA|TRBV5-1
TGCGCCAGCAGCTTGGGGACATATGGCTACACCTTC
CASSLGTYGYTF
>TRBJ1-1|NA|NA|TRBV5-1
TGCGCCAGCAGCTTGGGCAGTATGAACACTGAAGCTTTCTTT
CASSLGSMNTEAFF
>TRBJ2-3|NA|NA|TRBV3-1/TRBV3-2
TGTGCCAGCAGCCATACCCAGGCCCCAGATACGCAGTATTTT
CASSHTQAPDTQYF
>TRBJ2-2|NA|NA|TRBV9
TGTGCCAGCAGCGTATTAGTAGTTGGGGCAACCGGGGAGCTGTTTTTT
CASSVLVVGATGELFF
>TRBJ1-1|NA|NA|TRBV3-1/TRBV3-2
TGTGCCAGCAGCCAAGGGGGGCGCGGGACTGAAGCTTTCTTT
CASSQGGRGTEAFF
>TRBJ1-3|NA|TRBD1|TRBV19
TGTGCCAGTAGTTTGACAGGGGTCGGAAACACCATATATTTT
CASSLTGVGNTIYF
>TRBJ1-6|NA|NA|TRBV7-3
TGTGCCAGCAGCTTAAACCGGAATTCACCCCTCCACTTT
CASSLNRNSPLHF
>TRBJ2-6|once|NA|TRBV27
TGTGCCAGCAGTTTAACACTACGCTCTGGGGCCAACGTCCTGACTTTC
CASSLTLRSGANVLTF
>TRBJ1-6|few|NA|TRBV12-5
TGTGCTAGTGGTTTCTGGCCGGGGTGGAATTCTTCCCTCCACTTT
CASGFWPGWNSSLHF
>TRBJ1-2|NA|NA|TRBV2
TGTGCCAGCATGTCAGTTTTATACTATGGCTACACCTTC
CASMSVLYYGYTF
>TRBJ2-3|NA|TRBD2|TRBV2
TGTGCCAGCCGCCTAGCGGAAATCACAGATACGCAGTATTTT
CASRLAEITDTQYF
>TRBJ2-7|NA|TRBD1|TRBV6-6
TGTGCCAGCAGTCAACGGGACAGCTCCTACGAGCAGTACTTC
CASSQRDSSYEQYF
>TRBJ2-5|once|TRBD2|TRBV11-2
TGTGCCAGCAGCTTACGGGGGGGCCTGGAGACCCAGTACTTC
CASSLRGGLETQYF
>TRBJ1-1|NA|NA|TRBV2
TGTGCCAGCAGGATGGGAGATACTGAAGCTTTCTTT
CASRMGDTEAFF
>TRBJ1-5|NA|TRBD1|TRBV6-1
TGTGCCAGCAGTGAATCCAGGGGGGTCAATCAGCCCCAGCATTTT
CASSESRGVNQPQHF
>TRBJ2-7|NA|TRBD2|TRBV5-1
TGCGCCAGCAGCTTCACCCTAGCGGGATACGAGCAGTACTTC
CASSFTLAGYEQYF
>TRBJ2-5|NA|NA|TRBV12-2
TGTGCAAGTCGCTCCTTTTTAACTAGCGGGGGGTACCAAGAGACCCAGTACTTC
CASRSFLTSGGYQETQYF
>TRBJ2-7|NA|NA|TRBV3-1/TRBV3-2
TGTGCCAGCAGCCAGGAGGGAGCTCAGGGTGAGCAGTACTTC
CASSQEGAQGEQYF
>TRBJ1-1|NA|NA|TRBV5-6
TGTGCCAGCAGCTTGGGGTCCGCCGGGGGAAACACTGAAGCTTTCTTT
CASSLGSAGGNTEAFF
>TRBJ1-5|once|NA|TRBV24-1
TGTGCCACCAGTGATTCCCGTGGCAAGCAGCCCCAGCATTTT
CATSDSRGKQPQHF
>TRBJ2-1|NA|NA|TRBV11-2
TGTGCCAGCAGCGTTCGCGGGGTAATACAGTTCTTC
CASSVRGVIQFF
>TRBJ2-7|few|NA|TRBV4-1
TGCGCCAGCAGCCAAGGCGGAGGTTCCTCTTCCTACGAGCAGTACTTC
CASSQGGGSSSYEQYF
>TRBJ2-5|NA|TRBD2|TRBV11-3
TGTGCCAGCAGCCGAGCGGGAGAAGAGACCCAGTACTTC
CASSRAGEETQYF
>TRBJ1-2|NA|TRBD1|TRBV7-3
TGTGCCAGCAGCTCCACAGGGGGTTTCGGCTACACCTTC
CASSSTGGFGYTF
>TRBJ1-3|NA|TRBD1|TRBV30
TGTGCCTGGAGCCGGGACAGCTCTGGAAACACCATATATTTT
CAWSRDSSGNTIYF
>TRBJ2-5|NA|TRBD2|TRBV15
TGTGCCACCAGCAGTTTCAGCGGGGGCCAAGAGACCCAGTACTTC
CATSSFSGGQETQYF
>TRBJ1-1|NA|NA|TRBV5-4
TGTGCCAGCAGCGGCGGGGGGAGAGGAAACACTGAAGCTTTCTTT
CASSGGGRGNTEAFF
>TRBJ1-6|NA|TRBD1|TRBV4-2
TGTGCCAGCAGCCCGATCCCAGGGGGCGCGGGCAATTCACCCCTCCACTTT
CASSPIPGGAGNSPLHF
>TRBJ1-2|NA|NA|TRBV6-1
TGTGCCAGCAGTGAAGCCGCCGGGACAACCTATGGCTACACCTTC
CASSEAAGTTYGYTF
>TRBJ2-1|once|NA|TRBV27
TGTGCCAGCAGTTTAGCGGTCTACAATGAGCAGTTCTTC
CASSLAVYNEQFF
>TRBJ2-7|NA|NA|TRBV5-1
TGCGCCAGCAGCGCGCAGGGTACTCGCTACGAGCAGTACTTC
CASSAQGTRYEQYF
>TRBJ1-6|NA|NA|TRBV13
TGTGCCAGCAGTCAGACACCAGCGGGGTCACCCCTCCACTTT
CASSQTPAGSPLHF
>TRBJ1-3|NA|NA|TRBV5-1
TGCGCCAGCAGCTTGGAGGGCCGGGGGGACACCATATATTTT
CASSLEGRGDTIYF
>TRBJ2-1|NA|NA|TRBV14
TGTGCCAGCAGCCAGCAGGGTTCCTACAATGAGCAGTTCTTC
CASSQQGSYNEQFF
>TRBJ1-4|NA|NA|TRBV19
TGTGCCAGTAAGATGGGCGACTTAGGAGGGGAAAAACTGTTTTTT
CASKMGDLGGEKLFF
>TRBJ2-1|NA|TRBD1|TRBV7-9
TGTGCCAGCAGCCCCCGGGACAGGGGGGACAATGAGCAGTTCTTC
CASSPRDRGDNEQFF
>TRBJ1-1|NA|NA|TRBV5-4
TGTGCCAGCGGGACAACCAACACTGAAGCTTTCTTT
CASGTTNTEAFF
>TRBJ1-1|NA|NA|TRBV10-3
TGTGCCGGAGGGTCTGGGGCGTCTGACACTGAAGCTTTCTTT
CAGGSGASDTEAFF
>TRBJ1-1|NA|NA|TRBV6-5
TGTGCCAGCGTATCCCCGGTGCTTGTAGCTTTCTTT
CASVSPVLVAFF
>TRBJ1-2|NA|NA|TRBV12-3/TRBV12-4
TGTGCCAGCACCTTAGGCCCCGCCGGGGGCTACACCTTC
CASTLGPAGGYTF
>TRBJ1-6|NA|TRBD1|TRBV5-6
TGTGCCAGCAGCTTGGTCCCGGGACAGGGAAGTTCACCCCTCCACTTT
CASSLVPGQGSSPLHF